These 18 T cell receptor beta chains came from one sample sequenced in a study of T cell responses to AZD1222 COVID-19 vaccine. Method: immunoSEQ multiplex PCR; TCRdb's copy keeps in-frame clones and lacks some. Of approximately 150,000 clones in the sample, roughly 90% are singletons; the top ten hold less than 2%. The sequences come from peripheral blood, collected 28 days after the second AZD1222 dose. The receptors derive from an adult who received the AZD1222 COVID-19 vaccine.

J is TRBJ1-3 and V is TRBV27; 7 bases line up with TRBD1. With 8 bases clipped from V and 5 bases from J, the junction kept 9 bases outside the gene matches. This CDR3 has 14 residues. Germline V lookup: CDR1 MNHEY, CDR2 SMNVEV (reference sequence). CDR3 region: CASRQGGARNTIYF. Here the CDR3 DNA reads TGTGCCAGCCGCCAGGGGGGTGCAAGAAACACCATATATTTT.

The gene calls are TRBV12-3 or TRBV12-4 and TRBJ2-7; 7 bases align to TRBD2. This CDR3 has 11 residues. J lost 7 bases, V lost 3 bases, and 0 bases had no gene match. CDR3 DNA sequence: TGTGCCAGCAGTTTGGGAGGGGAGCAGTACTTC. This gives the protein CASSLGGEQYF.

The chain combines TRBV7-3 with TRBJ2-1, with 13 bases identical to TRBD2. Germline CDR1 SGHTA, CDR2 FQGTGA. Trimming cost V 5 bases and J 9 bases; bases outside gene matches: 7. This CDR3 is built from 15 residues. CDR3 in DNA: TGTGCCAGCAGCCCTTGGACTAGCGGGGGAGGTGAGCAGTTCTTC. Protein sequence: CASSPWTSGGGEQFF.

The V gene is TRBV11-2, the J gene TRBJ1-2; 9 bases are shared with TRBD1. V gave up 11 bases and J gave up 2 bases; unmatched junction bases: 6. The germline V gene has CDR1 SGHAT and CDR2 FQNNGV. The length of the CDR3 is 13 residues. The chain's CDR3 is CAGGTGTNYGYTF. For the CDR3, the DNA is TGTGCCGGAGGGACAGGGACAAACTATGGCTACACCTTC. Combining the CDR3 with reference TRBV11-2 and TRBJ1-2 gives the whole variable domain EAGVAQSPRYKIIEKRQSVAFWCNPISGHATLYWYQQILGQGPKLLIQFQNNGVVDDSQLPKDRFSAERLKGVDSTLKIQPAKLEDSAVYLCAGGTGTNYGYTFGSGTRLTVV.

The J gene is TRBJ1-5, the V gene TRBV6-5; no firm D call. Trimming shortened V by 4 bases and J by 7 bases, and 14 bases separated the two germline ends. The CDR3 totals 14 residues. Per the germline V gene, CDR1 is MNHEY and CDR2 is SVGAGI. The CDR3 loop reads CASSSPGPAQPQHF. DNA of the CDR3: TGTGCCAGCAGTTCTCCGGGTCCGGCGCAGCCCCAGCATTTT.

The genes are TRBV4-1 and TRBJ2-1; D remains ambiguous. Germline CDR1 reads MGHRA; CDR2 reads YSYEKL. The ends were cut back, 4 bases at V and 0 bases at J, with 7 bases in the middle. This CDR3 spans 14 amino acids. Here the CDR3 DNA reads TGCGCCAGCAGCCTAGAGAGCTCCTACAATGAGCAGTTCTTC. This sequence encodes CASSLESSYNEQFF.

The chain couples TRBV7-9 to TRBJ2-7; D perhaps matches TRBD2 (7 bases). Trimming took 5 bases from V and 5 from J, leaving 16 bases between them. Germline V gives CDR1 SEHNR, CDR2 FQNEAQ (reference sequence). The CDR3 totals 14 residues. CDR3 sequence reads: CASSPPGGRNEQYF. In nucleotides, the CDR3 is TGTGCCAGCAGCCCCCCGGGGGGCAGGAACGAGCAGTACTTC. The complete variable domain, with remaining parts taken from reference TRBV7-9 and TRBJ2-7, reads DTGVSQNPRHKITKRGQNVTFRCDPISEHNRLYWYRQTLGQGPEFLTYFQNEAQLEKSRLLSDRFSAERPKGSFSTLEIQRTEQGDSAMYLCASSPPGGRNEQYFGPGTRLTVT.

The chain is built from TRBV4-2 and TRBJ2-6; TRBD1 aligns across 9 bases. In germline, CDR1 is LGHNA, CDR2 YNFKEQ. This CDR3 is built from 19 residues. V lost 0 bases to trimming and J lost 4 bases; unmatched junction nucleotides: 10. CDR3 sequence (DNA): TGTGCCAGCAGCCAAGAACTTTACGGGACAGGGACAGGGGCCAACGTCCTGACTTTC. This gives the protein CASSQELYGTGTGANVLTF.

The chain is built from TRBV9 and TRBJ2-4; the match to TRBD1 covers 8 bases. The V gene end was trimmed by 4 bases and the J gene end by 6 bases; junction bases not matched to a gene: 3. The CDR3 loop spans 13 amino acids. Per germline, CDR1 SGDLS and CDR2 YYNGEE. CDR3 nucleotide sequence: TGTGCCAGCAGCTCAGGACAGGGAAACATTCAGTACTTC. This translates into CASSSGQGNIQYF. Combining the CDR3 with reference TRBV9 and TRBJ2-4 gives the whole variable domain DSGVTQTPKHLITATGQRVTLRCSPRSGDLSVYWYQQSLDQGLQFLIQYYNGEERAKGNILERFSAQQFPDLHSELNLSSLELGDSALYFCASSSGQGNIQYFGAGTRLSVL.

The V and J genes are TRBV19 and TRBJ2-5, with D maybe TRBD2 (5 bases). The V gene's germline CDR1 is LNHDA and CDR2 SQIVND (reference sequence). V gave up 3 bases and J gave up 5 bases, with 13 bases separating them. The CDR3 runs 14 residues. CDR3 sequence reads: CASSIGNRVETQYF. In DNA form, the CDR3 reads TGTGCCAGTAGTATCGGGAACCGGGTGGAGACCCAGTACTTC. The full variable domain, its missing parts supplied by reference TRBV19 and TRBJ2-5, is DGGITQSPKYLFRKEGQNVTLSCEQNLNHDAMYWYRQDPGQGLRLIYYSQIVNDFQKGDIAEGYSVSREKKESFPLTVTSAQKNPTAFYLCASSIGNRVETQYFGPGTRLLVL.

DNA for the CDR3: TGCAGCGTTTCGGCCATCGCAGGCTACGAGCAGTACTTC. Residues: CSVSAIAGYEQYF. This chain links TRBV29-1 with TRBJ2-7; D is unresolved. Looked up from germline, CDR1 is SQVTM and CDR2 is ANQGSEA. The CDR3 is made up of 13 amino acids. The germline V and J ends were trimmed by 5 bases and 3 bases, with 14 bases remaining between them.

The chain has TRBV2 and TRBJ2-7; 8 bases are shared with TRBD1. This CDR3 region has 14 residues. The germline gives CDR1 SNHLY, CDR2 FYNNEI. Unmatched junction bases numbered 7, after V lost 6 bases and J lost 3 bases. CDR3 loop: CASSGQGVRYEQYF. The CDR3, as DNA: TGTGCCAGCAGCGGACAGGGTGTTCGCTACGAGCAGTACTTC. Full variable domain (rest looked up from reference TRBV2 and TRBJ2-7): EPEVTQTPSHQVTQMGQEVILRCVPISNHLYFYWYRQILGQKVEFLVSFYNNEISEKSEIFDDQFSVERPDGSNFTLKIRSTKLEDSAMYFCASSGQGVRYEQYFGPGTRLTVT.

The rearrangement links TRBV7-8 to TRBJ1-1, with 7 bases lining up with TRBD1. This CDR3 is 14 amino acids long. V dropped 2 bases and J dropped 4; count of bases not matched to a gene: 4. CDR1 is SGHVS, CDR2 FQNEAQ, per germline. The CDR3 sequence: CASSLKGGPTEAFF. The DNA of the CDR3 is TGTGCCAGCAGCTTAAAAGGGGGCCCCACTGAAGCTTTCTTT.

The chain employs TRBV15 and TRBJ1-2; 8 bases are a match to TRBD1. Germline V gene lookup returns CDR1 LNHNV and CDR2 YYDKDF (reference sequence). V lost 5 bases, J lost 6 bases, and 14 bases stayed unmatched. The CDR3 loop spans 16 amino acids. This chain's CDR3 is CATSPRGTQGVHGYTF. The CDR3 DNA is TGTGCCACCAGCCCCCGTGGGACACAGGGGGTACATGGCTACACCTTC.

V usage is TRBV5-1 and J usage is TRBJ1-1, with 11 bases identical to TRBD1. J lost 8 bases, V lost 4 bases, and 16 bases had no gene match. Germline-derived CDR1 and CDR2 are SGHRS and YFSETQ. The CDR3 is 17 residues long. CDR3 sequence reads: CASSPRTGGGVGDEAFF. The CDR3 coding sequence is TGCGCCAGCAGCCCCCGGACAGGGGGCGGAGTAGGGGACGAAGCTTTCTTT.

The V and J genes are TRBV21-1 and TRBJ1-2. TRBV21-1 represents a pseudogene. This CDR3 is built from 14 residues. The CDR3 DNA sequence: TGTGCCAGCAGCAAATGGGGGAGAAGCTATGGCTACACCTTC. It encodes CASSKWGRSYGYTF.

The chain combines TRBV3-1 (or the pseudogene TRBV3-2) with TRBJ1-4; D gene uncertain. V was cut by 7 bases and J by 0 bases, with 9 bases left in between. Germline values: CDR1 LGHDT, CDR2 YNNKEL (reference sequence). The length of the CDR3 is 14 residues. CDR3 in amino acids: CASNSPATNEKLFF. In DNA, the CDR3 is TGTGCCAGCAACAGTCCTGCAACTAATGAAAAACTGTTTTTT.

CDR3 sequence: CASSQTGVYGYTF. CDR3 nucleotides: TGTGCCAGCAGCCAGACAGGCGTCTATGGCTACACCTTC. The chain couples TRBV4-2 to TRBJ1-2, with D possibly matching TRBD1 (6 bases). With 3 bases removed from V and 4 bases from J, the gap between germline ends came to 9 bases. The CDR3 loop spans 13 amino acids. Germline V gene lookup returns CDR1 LGHNA and CDR2 YNFKEQ.